This TCR beta chain was observed in a study of cytomegalovirus exposure and HLA in healthy donors. Use of 60 Vbeta and 13 Jbeta primers characterized the PCR. Profiled with immunoSEQ multiplex PCR; TCRdb holds only in-frame clones, not every one. The sample holds tens of thousands of clones; over 90% are singletons and the top ten take 2.7%. V was cut by 7 bases and J by 2 bases, with 21 bases left in between. The CDR3 has 17 amino acids. Germline loops: CDR1 SNHLY, CDR2 FYNNEI. The genes are TRBV2 and TRBJ2-1; TRBD2 is a possible D gene (7 bases). Sequenced sample: PBMCs. The clonotype originates from a woman between 18 and 30 years old in good health and CMV-seronegative. CDR3 DNA: TGTGCCAGCATTAGTGACTTTGCGGGGGCTGCCTACAATGAGCAGTTCTTC. It translates to CASISDFAGAAYNEQFF.